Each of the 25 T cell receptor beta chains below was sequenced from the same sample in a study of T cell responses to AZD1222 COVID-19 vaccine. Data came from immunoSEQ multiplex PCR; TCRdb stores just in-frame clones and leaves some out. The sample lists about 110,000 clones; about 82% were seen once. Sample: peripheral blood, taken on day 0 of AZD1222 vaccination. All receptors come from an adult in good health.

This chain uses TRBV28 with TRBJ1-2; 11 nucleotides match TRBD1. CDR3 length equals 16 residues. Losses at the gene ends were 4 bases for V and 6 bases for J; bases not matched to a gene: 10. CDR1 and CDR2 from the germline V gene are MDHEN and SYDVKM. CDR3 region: CASSSLYGDRGNGYTF. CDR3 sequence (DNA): TGTGCCAGCAGTTCCCTTTATGGGGACAGGGGGAATGGCTACACCTTC.

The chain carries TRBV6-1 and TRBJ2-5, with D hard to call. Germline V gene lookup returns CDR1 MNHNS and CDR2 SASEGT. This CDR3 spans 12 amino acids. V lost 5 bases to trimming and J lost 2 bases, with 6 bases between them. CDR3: CASSSTQETQYF. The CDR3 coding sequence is TGTGCCAGCAGTTCCACACAAGAGACCCAGTACTTC.

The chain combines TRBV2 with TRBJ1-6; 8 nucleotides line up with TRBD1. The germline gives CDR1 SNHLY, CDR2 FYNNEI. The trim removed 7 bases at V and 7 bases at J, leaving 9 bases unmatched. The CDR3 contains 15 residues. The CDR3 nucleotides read TGTGCCAGCACAGAACAGGGGGTGGCGAATTCACCCCTCCACTTT. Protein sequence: CASTEQGVANSPLHF.

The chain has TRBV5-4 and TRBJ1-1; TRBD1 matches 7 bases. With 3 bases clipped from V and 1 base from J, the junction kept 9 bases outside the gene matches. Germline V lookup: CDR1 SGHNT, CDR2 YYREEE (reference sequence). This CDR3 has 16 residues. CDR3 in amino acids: CASSSGQTGRNTEAFF. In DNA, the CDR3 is TGTGCCAGCAGCTCGGGACAGACAGGGAGGAACACTGAAGCTTTCTTT.

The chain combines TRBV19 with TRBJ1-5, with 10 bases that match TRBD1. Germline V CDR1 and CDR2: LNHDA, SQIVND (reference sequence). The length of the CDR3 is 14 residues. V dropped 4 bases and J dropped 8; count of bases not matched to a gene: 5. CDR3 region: CASSNPGQGKPQHF. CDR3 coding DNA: TGTGCCAGTAGTAATCCGGGACAGGGGAAGCCCCAGCATTTT.

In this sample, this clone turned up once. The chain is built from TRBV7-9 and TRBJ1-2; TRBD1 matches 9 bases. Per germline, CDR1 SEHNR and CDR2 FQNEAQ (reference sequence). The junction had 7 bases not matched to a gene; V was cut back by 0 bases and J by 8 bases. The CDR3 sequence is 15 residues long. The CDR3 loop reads CASSLAGTGIGGYTF. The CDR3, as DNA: TGTGCCAGCAGCTTAGCGGGGACAGGGATAGGCGGCTACACCTTC.

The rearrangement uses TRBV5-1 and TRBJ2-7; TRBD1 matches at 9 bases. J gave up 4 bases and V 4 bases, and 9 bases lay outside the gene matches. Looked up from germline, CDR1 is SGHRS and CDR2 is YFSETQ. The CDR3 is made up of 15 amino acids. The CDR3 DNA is TGCGCCAGCAGCCCGTGGACAGGGGAAGGTTACGAGCAGTACTTC. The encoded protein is CASSPWTGEGYEQYF.

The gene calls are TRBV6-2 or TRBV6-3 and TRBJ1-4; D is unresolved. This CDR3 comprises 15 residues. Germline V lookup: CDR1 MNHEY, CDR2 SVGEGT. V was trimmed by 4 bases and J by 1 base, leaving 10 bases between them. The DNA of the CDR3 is TGTGCCAGCAGTTTGGAGGACGGAACTAATGAAAAACTGTTTTTT. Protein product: CASSLEDGTNEKLFF.

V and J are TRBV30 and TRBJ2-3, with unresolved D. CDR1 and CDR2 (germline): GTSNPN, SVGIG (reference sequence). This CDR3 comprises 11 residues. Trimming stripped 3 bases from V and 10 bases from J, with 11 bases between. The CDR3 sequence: CAWSVLGAQYF. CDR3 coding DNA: TGTGCCTGGAGCGTCCTTGGGGCGCAGTATTTT. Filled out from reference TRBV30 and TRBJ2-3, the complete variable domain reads SQTIHQWPATLVQPVGSPLSLECTVEGTSNPNLYWYRQAAGRGLQLLFYSVGIGQISSEVPQNLSASRPQDRQFILSSKKLLLSDSGFYLCAWSVLGAQYFGPGTRLTVL.

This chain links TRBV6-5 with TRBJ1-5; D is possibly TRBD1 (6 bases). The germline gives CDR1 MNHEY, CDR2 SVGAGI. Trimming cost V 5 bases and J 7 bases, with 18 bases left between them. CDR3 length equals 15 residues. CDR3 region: CASSPNPSTGQPQHF. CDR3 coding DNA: TGTGCCAGCAGTCCCAACCCTTCGACAGGCCAGCCCCAGCATTTT.

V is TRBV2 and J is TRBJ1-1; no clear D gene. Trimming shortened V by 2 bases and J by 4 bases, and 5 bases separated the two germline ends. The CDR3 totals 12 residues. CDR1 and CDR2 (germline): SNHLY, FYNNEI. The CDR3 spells CASSESGTEAFF. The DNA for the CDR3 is TGTGCCAGCAGTGAAAGTGGCACTGAAGCTTTCTTT. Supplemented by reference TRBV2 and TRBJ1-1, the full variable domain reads EPEVTQTPSHQVTQMGQEVILRCVPISNHLYFYWYRQILGQKVEFLVSFYNNEISEKSEIFDDQFSVERPDGSNFTLKIRSTKLEDSAMYFCASSESGTEAFFGQGTRLTVV.

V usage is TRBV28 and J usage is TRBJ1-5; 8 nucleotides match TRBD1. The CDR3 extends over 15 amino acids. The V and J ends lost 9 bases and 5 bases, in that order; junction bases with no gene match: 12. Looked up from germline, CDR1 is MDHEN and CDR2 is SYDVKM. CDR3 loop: CASVTPDREDQPQHF. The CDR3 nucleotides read TGTGCCAGTGTCACCCCGGACAGGGAAGATCAGCCCCAGCATTTT. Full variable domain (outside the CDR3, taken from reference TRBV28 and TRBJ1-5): DVKVTQSSRYLVKRTGEKVFLECVQDMDHENMFWYRQDPGLGLRLIYFSYDVKMKEKGDIPEGYSVSREKKERFSLILESASTNQTSMYLCASVTPDREDQPQHFGDGTRLSIL.

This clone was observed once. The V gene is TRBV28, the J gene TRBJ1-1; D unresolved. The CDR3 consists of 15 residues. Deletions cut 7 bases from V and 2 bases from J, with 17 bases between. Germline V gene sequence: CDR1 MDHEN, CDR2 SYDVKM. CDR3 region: CASTSDGEINTEAFF. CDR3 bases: TGTGCCAGCACCTCCGACGGGGAAATAAACACTGAAGCTTTCTTT.

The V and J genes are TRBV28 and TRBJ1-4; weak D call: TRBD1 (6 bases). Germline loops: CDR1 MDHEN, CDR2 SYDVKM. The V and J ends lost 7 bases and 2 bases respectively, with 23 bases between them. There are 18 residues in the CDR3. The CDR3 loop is CASTLGGPGFATNEKLFF. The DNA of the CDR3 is TGTGCCAGCACCCTAGGGGGGCCGGGCTTTGCCACTAATGAAAAACTGTTTTTT.

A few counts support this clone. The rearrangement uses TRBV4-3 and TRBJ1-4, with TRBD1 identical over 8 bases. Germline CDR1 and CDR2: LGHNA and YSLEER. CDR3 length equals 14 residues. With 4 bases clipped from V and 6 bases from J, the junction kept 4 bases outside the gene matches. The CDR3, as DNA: TGCGCCAGCAGCCCCAGGGGGCTTGATGAAAAACTGTTTTTT. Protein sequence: CASSPRGLDEKLFF.

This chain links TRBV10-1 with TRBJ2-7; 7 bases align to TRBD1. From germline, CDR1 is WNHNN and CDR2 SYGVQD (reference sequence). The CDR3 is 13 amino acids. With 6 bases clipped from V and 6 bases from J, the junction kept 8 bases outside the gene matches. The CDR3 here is CASRDRLCAEQYF. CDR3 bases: TGCGCCAGCAGGGACAGGTTATGCGCCGAGCAGTACTTC.

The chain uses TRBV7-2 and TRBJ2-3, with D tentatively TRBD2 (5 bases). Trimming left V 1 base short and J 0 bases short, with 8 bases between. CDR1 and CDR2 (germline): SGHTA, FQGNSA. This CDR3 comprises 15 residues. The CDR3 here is CASSLVTGSTDTQYF. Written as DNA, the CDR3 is TGTGCCAGCAGCTTAGTAACGGGGAGCACAGATACGCAGTATTTT. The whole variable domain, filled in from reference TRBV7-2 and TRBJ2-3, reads GAGVSQSPSNKVTEKGKDVELRCDPISGHTALYWYRQSLGQGLEFLIYFQGNSAPDKSGLPSDRFSAERTGGSVSTLTIQRTQQEDSAVYLCASSLVTGSTDTQYFGPGTRLTVL.

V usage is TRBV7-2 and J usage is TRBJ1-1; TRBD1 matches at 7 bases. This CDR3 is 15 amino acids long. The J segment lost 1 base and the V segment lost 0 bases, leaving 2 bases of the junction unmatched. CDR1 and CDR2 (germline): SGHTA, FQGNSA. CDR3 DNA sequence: TGTGCCAGCAGCTTAGCCGGGACAGCGAACACTGAAGCTTTCTTT. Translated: CASSLAGTANTEAFF.

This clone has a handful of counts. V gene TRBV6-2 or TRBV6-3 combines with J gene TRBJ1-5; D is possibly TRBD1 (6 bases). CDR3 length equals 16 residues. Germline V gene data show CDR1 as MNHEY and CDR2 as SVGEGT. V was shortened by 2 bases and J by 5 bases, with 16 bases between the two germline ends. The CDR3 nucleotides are TGTGCCAGCAGTTACGGACTCAGGGCAGGGGATCAGCCCCAGCATTTT. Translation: CASSYGLRAGDQPQHF.

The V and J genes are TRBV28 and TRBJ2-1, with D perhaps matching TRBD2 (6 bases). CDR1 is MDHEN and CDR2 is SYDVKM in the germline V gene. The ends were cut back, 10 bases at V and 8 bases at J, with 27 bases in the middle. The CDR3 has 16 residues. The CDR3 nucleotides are TGTGCCACCTCAAATTATGCGGGATCTATTGGGGATGAGCAGTTCTTC. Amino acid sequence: CATSNYAGSIGDEQFF.

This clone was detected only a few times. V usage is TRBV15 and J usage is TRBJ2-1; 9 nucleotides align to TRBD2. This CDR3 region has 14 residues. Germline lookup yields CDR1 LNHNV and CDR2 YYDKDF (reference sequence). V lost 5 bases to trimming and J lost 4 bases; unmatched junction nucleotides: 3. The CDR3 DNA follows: TGTGCCACCAGCGGCGGGGGGGATTACAATGAGCAGTTCTTC. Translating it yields CATSGGGDYNEQFF.

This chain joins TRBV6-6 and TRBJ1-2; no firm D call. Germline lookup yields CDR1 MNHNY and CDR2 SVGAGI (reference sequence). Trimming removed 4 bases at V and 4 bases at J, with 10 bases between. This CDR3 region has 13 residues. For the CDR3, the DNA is TGTGCCAGCAGTTCTGCCCAGCTCTATGGCTACACCTTC. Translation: CASSSAQLYGYTF.

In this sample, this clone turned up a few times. The CDR3 DNA is TGCGCCAGCAGCCAAGGGACAGATTTTGACTATGGCTACACCTTC. It translates to CASSQGTDFDYGYTF. The chain carries TRBV4-3 and TRBJ1-2; D possibly corresponds to TRBD1 (6 bases). CDR3 length: 15 residues. Germline values: CDR1 LGHNA, CDR2 YSLEER. Trimming left V 1 base short and J 3 bases short, with 12 bases between.

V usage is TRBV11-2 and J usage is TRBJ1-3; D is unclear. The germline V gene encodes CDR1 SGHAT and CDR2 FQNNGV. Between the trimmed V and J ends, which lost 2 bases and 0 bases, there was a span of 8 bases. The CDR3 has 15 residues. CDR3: CASSLFSNSGNTIYF. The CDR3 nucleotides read TGTGCCAGCAGCTTATTTTCTAACTCTGGAAACACCATATATTTT.

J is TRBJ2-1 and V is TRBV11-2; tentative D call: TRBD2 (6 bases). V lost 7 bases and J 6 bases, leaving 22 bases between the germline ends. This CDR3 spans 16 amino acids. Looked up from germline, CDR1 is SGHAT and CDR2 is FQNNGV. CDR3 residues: CASTVSGGFGVNEQFF. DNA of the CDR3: TGTGCCAGCACCGTCAGTGGGGGGTTTGGGGTCAATGAGCAGTTCTTC.